The 14 T cell receptor beta chains below all came from one sample that was sequenced in a study of blood T cell repertoires in COVID-19. The repertoire was sequenced with immunoSEQ multiplex PCR; TCRdb's copy has only in-frame clones and lacks some. The top ten hold about 4.7% of the sample, which has a few hundred thousand clones, over 70% seen once. The specimen sequenced was PBMCs or T cells enriched from blood (not recorded which). Receptors were obtained from a man aged 25-40 years who had recovered from COVID-19.

CDR3 region: CASSLRGTGNQETQYF. DNA of the CDR3: TGTGCCAGCTCACTGCGCGGGACAGGAAACCAAGAGACCCAGTACTTC. The chain couples TRBV18 to TRBJ2-5; 8 bases align to TRBD1. This CDR3 has 16 amino acids. V lost 4 bases to trimming and J lost 0 bases; unmatched junction nucleotides: 7. The V gene's germline CDR1 is KGHSH and CDR2 LQKENI.

The gene calls are TRBV2 and TRBJ1-5; 7 nucleotides agree with TRBD1. The germline gives CDR1 SNHLY, CDR2 FYNNEI. The CDR3 runs 15 residues. The trim removed 5 bases at V and 5 bases at J, leaving 9 bases unmatched. Here the CDR3 reads CASSQTGTEDQPQHF. CDR3 sequence (DNA): TGTGCCAGCAGTCAAACCGGGACAGAAGATCAGCCCCAGCATTTT. The full variable domain, completed using reference TRBV2 and TRBJ1-5, is EPEVTQTPSHQVTQMGQEVILRCVPISNHLYFYWYRQILGQKVEFLVSFYNNEISEKSEIFDDQFSVERPDGSNFTLKIRSTKLEDSAMYFCASSQTGTEDQPQHFGDGTRLSIL.

CDR3 loop: CASSLTGGQPQHF. CDR3 bases: TGTGCCAGCAGTTTAACAGGGGGCCAGCCCCAGCATTTT. This rearrangement joins TRBV28 to TRBJ1-5; TRBD1 matches at 9 bases. The CDR3 is 13 amino acids. Germline CDR1 reads MDHEN; CDR2 reads SYDVKM. V lost 2 bases and J lost 7; bases outside the gene matches: 0.

The CDR3 sequence: CSAVPRETQYF. CDR3 DNA sequence: TGCAGCGCTGTACCTCGGGAGACCCAGTACTTC. The V gene is TRBV29-1, the J gene TRBJ2-5; D is unresolved. In germline, CDR1 is SQVTM, CDR2 ANQGSEA. The CDR3 contains 11 residues. Trimming took off 7 bases at V and 5 bases at J, with 11 bases between the two ends.

The V gene is TRBV5-6, the J gene TRBJ2-3, with 7 bases matching TRBD1. The ends lost 0 bases at V and 5 bases at J; junction bases unmatched: 6. The CDR3 totals 15 residues. CDR1 is SGHDT and CDR2 is YYEEEE in the germline V gene. The CDR3: CASSLAAGGIDTQYF. CDR3 sequence (DNA): TGTGCCAGCAGCTTGGCCGCAGGGGGTATAGATACGCAGTATTTT.

The chain has TRBV27 and TRBJ1-5; weak D call: TRBD1 (5 bases). CDR1 MNHEY and CDR2 SMNVEV come from the germline V gene (reference sequence). CDR3 length equals 15 residues. Trimming took 10 bases from V and 7 from J, leaving 23 bases between them. The CDR3 DNA is TGTGCCACCTCCCGCGAGCCAGCGGGGGGGCAGCCCCAGCATTTT. It is translated as CATSREPAGGQPQHF.

The table lists this clone with a count of one. CDR3 protein: CASRTTGAGANVLTF. CDR3 DNA sequence: TGTGCCAGCAGAACGACAGGAGCTGGGGCCAACGTCCTGACTTTC. The chain employs TRBV6-5 and TRBJ2-6, with D perhaps TRBD1 (6 bases). The length of the CDR3 is 15 residues. The germline V gene has CDR1 MNHEY and CDR2 SVGAGI. Between the trimmed V and J ends, which lost 6 bases and 2 bases, there was a span of 11 bases.

The chain recombines TRBV9 with TRBJ1-4, with a possible D match to TRBD1 (6 bases). The CDR3 has 16 residues. Per germline, CDR1 SGDLS and CDR2 YYNGEE. Trimming cost V 5 bases and J 15 bases, with 29 bases left between them. The CDR3 loop is CASSPGTPGGMKSLFF. CDR3 coding DNA: TGTGCCAGCAGTCCCGGGACACCGGGGGGAATGAAAAGTTTGTTTTTT.

This clone has only a few counts. V is TRBV5-6 and J is TRBJ2-1, with 8 bases identical to TRBD1. The germline V gene has CDR1 SGHDT and CDR2 YYEEEE. This CDR3 contains 11 residues. The V segment lost 5 bases and the J segment 12 bases; nucleotides outside the gene matches: 4. The CDR3 region has the DNA TGTGCCAGCAGTTACGGACAGGGGCAGTTCTTC. It codes for CASSYGQGQFF. Using reference TRBV5-6 and TRBJ2-1 for the parts outside the CDR3, the full variable domain is DAGVTQSPTHLIKTRGQQVTLRCSPKSGHDTVSWYQQALGQGPQFIFQYYEEEERQRGNFPDRFSGHQFPNYSSELNVNALLLGDSALYLCASSYGQGQFFGPGTRLTVL.

Here the CDR3 DNA reads TGTGCCAGCAGCCCCCGAGGAGGGAACACCATATATTTT. Translating gives CASSPRGGNTIYF. This chain joins TRBV14 and TRBJ1-3; D is unresolved. The CDR3 has 13 amino acids. V lost 4 bases and J lost 7, with 11 bases in between. Germline CDR1 and CDR2: SGHDN and FVKESK.

This clone was detected only once. The chain links TRBV6-1 to TRBJ2-5; weak D call: TRBD1 (6 bases). Germline loops: CDR1 MNHNS, CDR2 SASEGT. The CDR3 has 16 residues. V shed 2 bases and J shed 5 bases, with 18 bases lying between them. The CDR3 reads CASSERRNRAEETQYF. The CDR3 nucleotides are TGTGCCAGCAGTGAACGGAGGAACAGGGCGGAGGAGACCCAGTACTTC.

The rearrangement uses TRBV15 and TRBJ1-2; weak D call: TRBD1 (5 bases). Germline assignment: CDR1 LNHNV and CDR2 YYDKDF (reference sequence). The V and J ends lost 5 bases and 2 bases respectively, with 9 bases between them. CDR3 size: 13 residues. The chain's CDR3 is CATSRQLNYGYTF. The CDR3 nucleotides are TGTGCCACCAGCCGACAGTTAAACTATGGCTACACCTTC.

The V gene is TRBV19, the J gene TRBJ2-2, with TRBD2 matching over 9 bases. CDR3 length: 17 amino acids. J was trimmed by 5 bases and V by 3 bases; bases with no gene match: 10. The germline V gene encodes CDR1 LNHDA and CDR2 SQIVND (reference sequence). CDR3 sequence (DNA): TGTGCCAGTAGTATTTTCCTCAGCGGGGGGCAAACCGGGGAGCTGTTTTTT. It yields the protein CASSIFLSGGQTGELFF.

This chain uses TRBV11-2 with TRBJ2-3, with D perhaps TRBD2 (6 bases). This CDR3 contains 17 residues. From germline, CDR1 is SGHAT and CDR2 FQNNGV. The ends were cut back, 5 bases at V and 2 bases at J, with 20 bases in the middle. CDR3 amino acids: CASSIYYGGETTDTQYF. In nucleotides, the CDR3 is TGTGCCAGCAGCATATATTACGGGGGAGAAACCACAGATACGCAGTATTTT.